The clone carrying this T cell receptor beta chain was found a few times. What it recognizes is unknown. MiXCR, run by TCRdb on the 5' RACE reads, gives a single entry per CDR3 protein. The sample lists 20,000 to 30,000 distinct CDR3 sequences; 5.5% were seen once. The length of the CDR3 is 15 residues. V lost 1 base and J lost 5, with 15 bases in between. CDR1 MGHRA and CDR2 YSYEKL come from the germline V gene. The sample is drawn from a study of early T cells in non-severe SARS-CoV-2 infection. General study results and limits: VDJdb matches were skewed toward anti-spike CD8 T cell responses.

This TCR derives from an adult who was a healthcare worker with PCR-confirmed SARS-CoV-2 infection or an uninfected control (not recorded which). The sequenced sample consisted of whole blood. The genes are TRBV4-1 and TRBJ2-7, with a weak D call TRBD1 (6 bases). CDR3: CASSQGRGQTDEQYF. In DNA, the CDR3 is TGCGCCAGCAGCCAAGGACGAGGACAGACCGACGAGCAGTACTTC.